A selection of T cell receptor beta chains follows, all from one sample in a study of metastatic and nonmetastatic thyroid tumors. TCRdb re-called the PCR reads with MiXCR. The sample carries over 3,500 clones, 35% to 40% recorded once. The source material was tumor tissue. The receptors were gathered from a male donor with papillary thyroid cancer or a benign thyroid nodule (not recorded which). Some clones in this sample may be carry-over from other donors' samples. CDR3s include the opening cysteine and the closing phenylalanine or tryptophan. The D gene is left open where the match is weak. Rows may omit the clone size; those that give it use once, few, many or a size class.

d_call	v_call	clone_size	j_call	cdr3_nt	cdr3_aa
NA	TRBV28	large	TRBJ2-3	TGTGCCAGCACCGGCCAGAGCACAGATACGCAGTATTTT	CASTGQSTDTQYF
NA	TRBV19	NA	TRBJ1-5	TGTGCCAGTAGTAAGGCAGACCATCAGCCCCAGCATTTT	CASSKADHQPQHF
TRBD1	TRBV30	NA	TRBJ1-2	TGTGCCTGTGACAGGGCGCCCGGCTACACCTTC	CACDRAPGYTF
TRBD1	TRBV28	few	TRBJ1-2	TGTGCCAGTTGGACAGGGGGAAACTATGGCTACACCTTC	CASWTGGNYGYTF
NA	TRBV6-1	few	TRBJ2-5	TGTGCCAGCAGACCCGGGTGGGAAAGTGAGACCCAGTACTTC	CASRPGWESETQYF
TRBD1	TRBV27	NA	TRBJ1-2	TGTGCCAGCAGTCCGACAGGGATGGGCTACACCTTC	CASSPTGMGYTF
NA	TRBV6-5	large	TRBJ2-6	TGTGCCAGCAGTTACTCGATGGATTCTGGGGCCAACGTCCTGACTTTC	CASSYSMDSGANVLTF
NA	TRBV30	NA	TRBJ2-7	TGTGCCTGGAGTGTAAGGGGGGCGCGCAACGAGCAGTGCTTC	CAWSVRGARNEQCF
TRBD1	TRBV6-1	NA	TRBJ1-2	TGTGCCAGCAGCGCACAGGGGAGGAGTGGCTACACCTTC	CASSAQGRSGYTF
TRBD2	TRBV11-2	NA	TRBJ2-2	TGTGCCAGCAGCACCCGGACTAGCGGGGGGTGGGGGACCGGGGAGCTGTTTTTT	CASSTRTSGGWGTGELFF